The 13 T cell receptor beta chains in this list originate from one sample, sequenced in a study of T-cell reconstitution after alpha-beta-depleted transplantation in children. Unique molecular identifiers featured in how the TCRbeta library was prepared. TCRdb fed the PCR reads into MiXCR, producing one record per CDR3 protein. The repertoire holds some 600,000 distinct CDR3 sequences, with around a sixth as singletons. The material sequenced was PBMCs from the stem cell graft donor, taken from the stem cell graft. Receptors were obtained from a human donor who donated a stem cell graft to a child with acute myeloid leukemia.

The rearrangement uses TRBV5-4 and TRBJ2-1, with D perhaps TRBD1 or TRBD2 (5 bases each). The CDR3 is 13 residues long. The germline V gene has CDR1 SGHNT and CDR2 YYREEE (reference sequence). The V end was cut by 3 bases, the J end by 8 bases, with 12 bases between. The CDR3 spells CASSSNRDDEQFF. CDR3 DNA sequence: TGTGCCAGCAGCTCTAACCGGGACGATGAGCAGTTCTTC.

The V and J genes are TRBV7-2 and TRBJ2-3; no clear D gene. Trimming shortened V by 5 bases and J by 2 bases, and 14 bases separated the two germline ends. The germline CDR1 and CDR2 sequences are SGHTA and FQGNSA. CDR3 length: 15 residues. CDR3 sequence: CASSPARLATDTQYF. The CDR3 nucleotides read TGTGCCAGCAGCCCGGCCCGCTTAGCCACAGATACGCAGTATTTT.

The rearrangement joins TRBV12-3 or TRBV12-4 to TRBJ1-1; 7 bases line up with TRBD1. V lost 5 bases, J lost 6 bases, and 9 bases stayed unmatched. There are 14 residues in the CDR3. In DNA form, the CDR3 reads TGTGCCAGCAGTCTAACAGGGGTTTTCCCTGAAGCTTTCTTT. It encodes CASSLTGVFPEAFF.

This clonotype was counted many times. This chain uses TRBV12-3 or TRBV12-4 with TRBJ1-5, with D perhaps matching TRBD1 (5 bases). The CDR3 has 16 amino acids. Deletions cut 4 bases from V and 2 bases from J, with 15 bases between. CDR3 coding DNA: TGTGCCAGCAGTTCTCCTTTCGGGGGTGGCAATCAGCCCCAGCATTTT. Translating it yields CASSSPFGGGNQPQHF.

The gene calls are TRBV28 and TRBJ2-1; D is unresolved. The CDR3 consists of 12 residues. The germline V and J ends were trimmed by 3 bases and 8 bases, with 8 bases remaining between them. Germline lookup yields CDR1 MDHEN and CDR2 SYDVKM. The CDR3 sequence: CASSFSDDEQFF. In nucleotides, the CDR3 is TGTGCCAGCAGTTTCTCTGACGATGAGCAGTTCTTC.

This clonotype was observed a few times. V usage is TRBV6-2 or TRBV6-3 and J usage is TRBJ1-1, with 9 bases fitting TRBD1. Per germline, CDR1 MNHEY and CDR2 SVGEGT. There are 17 residues in the CDR3. The V gene end was trimmed by 5 bases and the J gene end by 1 base; junction bases not matched to a gene: 11. CDR3 loop: CASSPFEGQGKNTEAFF. CDR3 nucleotide sequence: TGTGCCAGCAGTCCCTTCGAGGGACAGGGAAAGAACACTGAAGCTTTCTTT.

This clonotype was found many times. V is TRBV12-3 or TRBV12-4 and J is TRBJ2-1, with D perhaps given as TRBD1 or TRBD2 (6 bases each). Trimming shortened V by 3 bases and J by 3 bases, and 15 bases separated the two germline ends. This CDR3 contains 16 residues. CDR3 amino acids: CASSLGRGAGYNEQFF. CDR3 bases: TGTGCCAGCAGTTTGGGTAGGGGGGCGGGCTACAATGAGCAGTTCTTC.

In the case of this clonotype: Given a much more abundant clone one base away, this may be a read error. J is TRBJ1-1 and V is TRBV6-5, with no clear D. From germline, CDR1 is MNHEY and CDR2 SVGAGI. This CDR3 is 13 amino acids long. With 1 base removed from V and 3 bases from J, the gap between germline ends came to 6 bases. CDR3 region: CASSYLAYTEAFF. The DNA for the CDR3 is TGTGCCAGCAGTTACTTGGCATACACTGAAGCTTTCTTT.

This clonotype was seen many times. The chain recombines TRBV5-1 with TRBJ2-2, with 7 positions matching TRBD1. Germline V gives CDR1 SGHRS, CDR2 YFSETQ. The CDR3 totals 13 residues. With 4 bases clipped from V and 6 bases from J, the junction kept 3 bases outside the gene matches. The CDR3 loop is CASSRDRAGELFF. The CDR3, as DNA: TGCGCCAGCAGCCGAGACAGGGCCGGGGAGCTGTTTTTT.

This clonotype was observed at least ten times. The chain joins TRBV20-1 to TRBJ1-1; D unresolved. The V gene's germline CDR1 is DFQATT and CDR2 SNEGSKA (reference sequence). V lost 3 bases and J lost 2, with 13 bases in between. The CDR3 spans 14 residues. This CDR3 is CSARDPTRNTEAFF. CDR3 DNA sequence: TGCAGTGCTAGGGACCCTACAAGAAACACTGAAGCTTTCTTT.

The table lists this clonotype with many counts. This chain connects TRBV5-6 to TRBJ2-1; 7 bases align to TRBD1. The V segment lost 2 bases and the J segment 2 bases; nucleotides outside the gene matches: 10. Germline CDR1 reads SGHDT; CDR2 reads YYEEEE. The CDR3 length is 17 residues. CDR3 residues: CASSFKTGNRAYNEQFF. In DNA, the CDR3 is TGTGCCAGCAGCTTTAAGACAGGGAATCGGGCCTACAATGAGCAGTTCTTC.

In its sample, this clonotype was seen many times. This chain joins TRBV7-2 and TRBJ1-2; possible D gene TRBD1, 5 bases. CDR1 is SGHTA and CDR2 is FQGNSA in the germline V gene. There are 13 residues in the CDR3. Trimming cost V 2 bases and J 3 bases, with 7 bases left between them. In DNA form, the CDR3 reads TGTGCCAGCAGCTTATCGGGACACTATGGCTACACCTTC. Translated, it gives CASSLSGHYGYTF.

This clonotype was detected ten times or more. This chain links TRBV4-2 with TRBJ1-6, with D possibly matching TRBD1 (6 bases). Germline V lookup: CDR1 LGHNA, CDR2 YNFKEQ. The CDR3 is made up of 16 amino acids. Trimming shortened V by 1 base and J by 9 bases, and 16 bases separated the two germline ends. The CDR3 region is CASSQAVGQGTSPLHF. As DNA, the CDR3 is TGTGCCAGCAGCCAAGCGGTGGGGCAGGGGACTTCACCCCTCCACTTT.